The next 31 T cell receptor beta chains were all read from a single sample in a study of blood T cell repertoires in COVID-19. Clones were read by immunoSEQ multiplex PCR, and TCRdb kept only the in-frame ones, dropping some. The sample lists some 170,000 clones, around 81% seen once, with roughly 11% in the top ten. The specimen sequenced was peripheral blood. Source of these receptors: a woman aged 40 to 50 with COVID-19, enrolled during active disease.

This clone was picked up a small number of times. The V gene is TRBV3-1 (or the pseudogene TRBV3-2), the J gene TRBJ1-6; maybe TRBD1 (5 bases). CDR3 length equals 13 residues. Germline CDR1 and CDR2: LGHDT and YNNKEL (reference sequence). V dropped 4 bases and J dropped 10 bases, with 11 bases sitting between them. The DNA of the CDR3 is TGTGCCAGCAGCCCAGCAGGGTCCTCACCCCTCCACTTT. Its protein is CASSPAGSSPLHF.

The chain has TRBV7-8 and TRBJ2-1; 9 bases are a match to TRBD2. Germline V lookup: CDR1 SGHVS, CDR2 FQNEAQ. Trimming took 1 base from V and 7 from J; bases not matched to a gene: 8. The CDR3 extends over 16 amino acids. Written as DNA, the CDR3 is TGTGCCAGCAGCTTAGTCGGGCGGGAGGGCCGGAATGAGCAGTTCTTC. Protein sequence: CASSLVGREGRNEQFF.

V is TRBV30 and J is TRBJ2-5; 15 nucleotides align to TRBD2. Germline V CDR1 and CDR2: GTSNPN, SVGIG (reference sequence). Trimming removed 2 bases from V and 4 bases from J; junction bases left unmatched: 11. CDR3 length equals 18 residues. CDR3 sequence (DNA): TGTGCCTGGAGTAAGGGACTAGCGGGAGGTTGGGCAGGAGAGACCCAGTACTTC. Its protein is CAWSKGLAGGWAGETQYF. The full variable domain, completed using reference TRBV30 and TRBJ2-5, is SQTIHQWPATLVQPVGSPLSLECTVEGTSNPNLYWYRQAAGRGLQLLFYSVGIGQISSEVPQNLSASRPQDRQFILSSKKLLLSDSGFYLCAWSKGLAGGWAGETQYFGPGTRLLVL.

The chain recombines TRBV24-1 with TRBJ2-7; 7 positions agree with TRBD2. CDR3 length equals 13 residues. The V gene end was trimmed by 4 bases and the J gene end by 12 bases; junction bases not matched to a gene: 11. Germline CDR1 and CDR2: KGHDR and SFDVKD. The CDR3 sequence: CATSEYAWTSLYF. CDR3 nucleotide sequence: TGTGCCACCAGTGAATACGCCTGGACTAGTCTGTACTTC.

The sample holds one count of this clone. The chain couples TRBV2 to TRBJ2-1, with D hard to call. From germline, CDR1 is SNHLY and CDR2 FYNNEI. This CDR3 region has 14 residues. V lost 6 bases to trimming and J lost 0 bases, with 9 bases between them. The CDR3 DNA reads TGTGCCAGCAGAGGAGAATACTCCTACAATGAGCAGTTCTTC. Translation gives CASRGEYSYNEQFF.

This rearrangement joins TRBV7-9 to TRBJ2-7; TRBD2 is a possible D gene (6 bases). The V gene's germline CDR1 is SEHNR and CDR2 FQNEAQ (reference sequence). Between the trimmed V and J ends, which lost 5 bases and 6 bases, there was a span of 20 bases. The CDR3 is made up of 15 amino acids. The CDR3 region has the DNA TGTGCCAGCAGCCCTCCTGGGACTTCCCTTGTCGAGCAGTACTTC. This gives the protein CASSPPGTSLVEQYF.

The chain couples TRBV30 to TRBJ2-5, with a tentative D call TRBD2 (5 bases). The CDR3 totals 13 residues. CDR1 is GTSNPN and CDR2 is SVGIG in the germline V gene (reference sequence). V was clipped by 4 bases and J by 4 bases, with 13 bases between them. This CDR3 is CAWMGSPSETQYF. CDR3 nucleotides: TGTGCCTGGATGGGGAGCCCTTCAGAGACCCAGTACTTC.

CDR3 nucleotides: TGTGCCAGCAGTTTGGGCCCCCCCGGCACAGATACGCAGTATTTT. Protein sequence: CASSLGPPGTDTQYF. V gene TRBV6-5 combines with J gene TRBJ2-3, with D hard to call. The CDR3 is 15 residues long. Trimming stripped 4 bases from V and 1 base from J, with 12 bases between. Germline loops: CDR1 MNHEY, CDR2 SVGAGI.

This clone was observed a few times. The rearrangement uses TRBV5-4 and TRBJ1-2; 7 bases map to TRBD1. Germline loops: CDR1 SGHNT, CDR2 YYREEE (reference sequence). V lost 6 bases, J lost 6 bases, and 5 bases stayed unmatched. The CDR3 extends over 12 amino acids. DNA for the CDR3: TGTGCCAGCAAGGAGGGGGCCGATGGCTACACCTTC. Its protein is CASKEGADGYTF.

The chain joins TRBV2 to TRBJ2-2, with D perhaps TRBD1 (5 bases). V gave up 0 bases and J gave up 3 bases, with 14 bases separating them. This CDR3 is 17 amino acids long. CDR1 is SNHLY, CDR2 FYNNEI, per germline. This CDR3 reads CASSEAYDSTYTGELFF. CDR3 in DNA: TGTGCCAGCAGTGAAGCTTATGACAGCACGTACACCGGGGAGCTGTTTTTT.

This clone was detected ten times or more. Written as DNA, the CDR3 is TGTGCCAGCAGCCCAGGAGACAGAATCTCCTATGGCTACACCTTC. Protein sequence: CASSPGDRISYGYTF. The chain is built from TRBV11-2 and TRBJ1-2; possibly TRBD1 for D (5 bases). The CDR3 is made up of 15 amino acids. The germline V gene encodes CDR1 SGHAT and CDR2 FQNNGV. The germline V and J ends were trimmed by 5 bases and 4 bases, with 17 bases remaining between them.

This clone was observed a single time. The chain recombines TRBV7-9 with TRBJ1-4, with a possible D match to TRBD1 (6 bases). CDR1 and CDR2 from the germline V gene are SEHNR and FQNEAQ (reference sequence). The CDR3 spans 14 residues. V was clipped by 8 bases and J by 5 bases, with 15 bases between them. The CDR3 here is CASSQQGPNEKLFF. The CDR3, as DNA: TGTGCCAGCTCCCAACAGGGACCAAATGAAAAACTGTTTTTT.

The J gene is TRBJ2-1, the V gene TRBV24-1; D ambiguous. V gave up 4 bases and J gave up 7 bases, with 13 bases separating them. The germline V gene has CDR1 KGHDR and CDR2 SFDVKD. The CDR3 is 14 residues long. The CDR3 loop reads CATSEPGYRNEQFF. In DNA, the CDR3 is TGTGCCACCAGTGAGCCCGGGTACCGTAATGAGCAGTTCTTC.

V and J are TRBV29-1 and TRBJ1-5; tentative D call: TRBD1 (5 bases). The CDR3 runs to 12 residues. The V and J ends lost 4 bases and 6 bases respectively, with 10 bases between them. Per the germline V gene, CDR1 is SQVTM and CDR2 is ANQGSEA. CDR3 in amino acids: CSVGGRTQPQHF. The CDR3 nucleotides are TGCAGCGTTGGGGGCCGGACTCAGCCCCAGCATTTT.

V usage is TRBV5-6 and J usage is TRBJ2-7; D perhaps matches TRBD1 (6 bases). This CDR3 is 16 amino acids long. The germline V and J ends were trimmed by 1 base and 6 bases, with 20 bases remaining between them. The germline V gene has CDR1 SGHDT and CDR2 YYEEEE. In DNA, the CDR3 is TGTGCCAGCAGCTTGCGAGGGTTCGGCAGGGGAAGCGAGCAGTACTTC. Protein sequence: CASSLRGFGRGSEQYF.

In this sample, this clone turned up a few times. The chain links TRBV7-8 to TRBJ1-5; D unresolved. CDR1 is SGHVS, CDR2 FQNEAQ, per germline. Trimming removed 5 bases at V and 0 bases at J, with 20 bases between. This CDR3 is built from 18 residues. The CDR3 sequence is CASSLDPGAGYSNQPQHF. DNA for the CDR3: TGTGCCAGCAGCCTAGATCCCGGTGCGGGATATAGCAATCAGCCCCAGCATTTT.

The J gene is TRBJ1-2, the V gene TRBV6-5; 7 nucleotides line up with TRBD1. Germline trimming cut 5 bases from V and 6 bases from J; bases unmatched to any gene: 12. The CDR3 covers 15 residues. Germline V gene lookup returns CDR1 MNHEY and CDR2 SVGAGI. The CDR3 loop is CASSPNFDRVHGYTF. The CDR3 nucleotides read TGTGCCAGCAGTCCAAACTTCGACAGGGTGCATGGCTACACCTTC.

The V and J genes are TRBV6-1 and TRBJ2-1; 11 nucleotides agree with TRBD2. The J segment lost 1 base and the V segment lost 3 bases, leaving 5 bases of the junction unmatched. The V gene's germline CDR1 is MNHNS and CDR2 SASEGT. The CDR3 contains 17 residues. The CDR3 here is CASSDGIAGGSYNEQFF. The CDR3 nucleotides read TGTGCCAGCAGTGACGGGATAGCGGGGGGGTCCTACAATGAGCAGTTCTTC.

J is TRBJ1-1 and V is TRBV10-2; D gene uncertain. Germline CDR1 reads WSHSY; CDR2 reads SAAADI. This CDR3 has 14 amino acids. V lost 7 bases and J 1 base, leaving 13 bases between the germline ends. CDR3 amino acids: CASKEVAGNTEAFF. CDR3 coding DNA: TGCGCCAGCAAAGAAGTAGCTGGGAACACTGAAGCTTTCTTT.

The chain has TRBV19 and TRBJ1-1; D unresolved. The V and J ends lost 1 base and 0 bases respectively, with 15 bases between them. The CDR3 covers 17 residues. Germline V lookup: CDR1 LNHDA, CDR2 SQIVND (reference sequence). As DNA, the CDR3 is TGTGCCAGTAGTATAGTAGCCCTACGGGGAATGAACACTGAAGCTTTCTTT. This translates into CASSIVALRGMNTEAFF.

V usage is TRBV5-4 and J usage is TRBJ1-2, with a tentative D call TRBD1 (6 bases). Trimming took off 1 base at V and 6 bases at J, with 16 bases between the two ends. Germline CDR1 and CDR2: SGHNT and YYREEE (reference sequence). The CDR3 length is 15 residues. Here the CDR3 DNA reads TGTGCCAGCAGCTTGAAATCCAGGGGCGCAGATGGCTACACCTTC. This codes for CASSLKSRGADGYTF.

The V gene is TRBV6-5, the J gene TRBJ2-1; 8 nucleotides line up with TRBD1. Germline trimming cut 2 bases from V and 10 bases from J; bases unmatched to any gene: 4. CDR1 and CDR2 from the germline V gene are MNHEY and SVGAGI. The CDR3 runs to 13 residues. The chain's CDR3 is CASSYGQGLEQFF. As DNA, the CDR3 is TGTGCCAGCAGTTACGGACAGGGTTTGGAGCAGTTCTTC.

The genes are TRBV7-8 and TRBJ1-2; 7 bases map to TRBD1. The ends lost 4 bases at V and 2 bases at J; junction bases unmatched: 1. This CDR3 contains 13 residues. Per the germline V gene, CDR1 is SGHVS and CDR2 is FQNEAQ. CDR3 sequence: CASSSRGNYGYTF. As DNA, the CDR3 is TGTGCCAGCAGCTCCAGGGGGAACTATGGCTACACCTTC.

The chain joins TRBV2 to TRBJ2-7; 10 positions match TRBD2. The trim removed 8 bases at V and 6 bases at J, leaving 7 bases unmatched. Looked up from germline, CDR1 is SNHLY and CDR2 is FYNNEI. This CDR3 contains 13 residues. CDR3 loop: CASLELAGLEQYF. CDR3 nucleotides: TGTGCCAGCTTGGAACTAGCGGGACTCGAGCAGTACTTC.

The rearrangement uses TRBV6-5 and TRBJ2-1; TRBD1 aligns across 8 bases. In germline, CDR1 is MNHEY, CDR2 SVGAGI. The V and J ends lost 6 bases and 9 bases, in that order; junction bases with no gene match: 13. The CDR3 extends over 15 amino acids. The CDR3 protein is CASRRGQAILGEQFF. The CDR3, as DNA: TGTGCCAGCAGGAGGGGACAGGCCATCCTGGGTGAGCAGTTCTTC.

This clone was counted once. The chain is built from TRBV5-6 and TRBJ1-2; D not certain. The CDR3 loop spans 13 amino acids. Trimming removed 6 bases at V and 8 bases at J, with 17 bases between. CDR1 SGHDT and CDR2 YYEEEE come from the germline V gene. In DNA, the CDR3 is TGTGCCAGCAAAAAAGGCGCGGGGTCCGGCTACACCTTC. This codes for CASKKGAGSGYTF.

The chain links TRBV13 to TRBJ2-5; D unclear. CDR3 length: 13 residues. V lost 7 bases to trimming and J lost 2 bases, with 11 bases between them. Germline V gene sequence: CDR1 PRHDT, CDR2 FYEKMQ (reference sequence). The CDR3 DNA reads as TGTGCCAGCACCCCCTACCTACAAGAGACCCAGTACTTC. It specifies CASTPYLQETQYF.

The chain joins TRBV2 to TRBJ1-5; no clear D gene. Germline V gene lookup returns CDR1 SNHLY and CDR2 FYNNEI. The CDR3 contains 15 residues. The ends were cut back, 4 bases at V and 0 bases at J, with 10 bases in the middle. The CDR3: CASSVGRHSNQPQHF. In DNA, the CDR3 is TGTGCCAGCAGTGTTGGTAGACATAGCAATCAGCCCCAGCATTTT.

The chain couples TRBV6-5 to TRBJ2-2; D perhaps matches TRBD2 (6 bases). V shed 5 bases and J shed 6 bases, with 16 bases lying between them. Germline V gene data show CDR1 as MNHEY and CDR2 as SVGAGI. The CDR3 loop spans 15 amino acids. CDR3 region: CASSMTRSPPGELFF. The CDR3 bases are TGTGCCAGCAGTATGACTAGATCGCCCCCCGGGGAGCTGTTTTTT.

The genes are TRBV6-2 or TRBV6-3 and TRBJ2-7, with 12 bases that match TRBD1. This CDR3 has 16 residues. Unmatched junction bases numbered 10, after V lost 4 bases and J lost 6 bases. CDR1 and CDR2 from the germline V gene are MNHEY and SVGEGT. Here the CDR3 DNA reads TGTGCCAGCAGTTCCCCCCGGGACAGGGGGCTTGTCGAGCAGTACTTC. Translated: CASSSPRDRGLVEQYF.

The rearrangement uses TRBV27 and TRBJ2-5; TRBD1 agrees at 7 bases. Per the germline V gene, CDR1 is MNHEY and CDR2 is SMNVEV (reference sequence). The CDR3 length is 16 residues. The trim removed 2 bases at V and 5 bases at J, leaving 11 bases unmatched. The CDR3 here is CASSLNPLLRGETQYF. CDR3 DNA sequence: TGTGCCAGCAGTTTAAATCCCTTGCTCAGGGGGGAGACCCAGTACTTC.